This T cell receptor beta chain stems from a study of T-cell memory formation after mild COVID-19. Germline V lookup: CDR1 MNHEY, CDR2 SVGAGI. The CDR3 contains 15 residues. J lost 5 bases, V lost 0 bases, and 3 bases had no gene match. This clonotype was observed a few times. Antigen specificity is unknown. MiXCR was run by TCRdb on the 5' RACE reads, yielding one entry per CDR3 protein. The sample has 100,000 to 130,000 distinct CDR3 sequences, approximately 15% seen once. Findings of the study overall: Pre-infection memory harbored some responding clones, suggesting cross-reactive memory joined.

Sequencing was done on a sample of PBMCs or a T cell subset sorted from them (not recorded which). The chain joins TRBV6-5 to TRBJ2-2; 7 bases align to TRBD1. This receptor was taken from a man aged 18-30 years who had mild COVID-19 (a few samples of this study predate the infection). Cell type and time point are not known. The CDR3 sequence: CASSYSGTATGELFF. The CDR3 DNA reads TGTGCCAGCAGTTACTCGGGGACAGCAACCGGGGAGCTGTTTTTT.